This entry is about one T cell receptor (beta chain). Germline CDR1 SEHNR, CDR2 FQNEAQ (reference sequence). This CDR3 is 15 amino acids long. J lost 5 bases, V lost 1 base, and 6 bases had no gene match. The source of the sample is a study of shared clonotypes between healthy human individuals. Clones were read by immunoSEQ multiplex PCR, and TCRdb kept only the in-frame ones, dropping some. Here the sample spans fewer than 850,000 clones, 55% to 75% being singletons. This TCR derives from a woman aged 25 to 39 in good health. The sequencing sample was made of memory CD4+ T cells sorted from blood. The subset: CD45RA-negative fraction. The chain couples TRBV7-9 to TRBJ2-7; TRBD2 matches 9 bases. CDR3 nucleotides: TGTGCCAGCAGCTTAGGGGCGGGAGGGTTCGACGAGCAGTACTTC. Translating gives CASSLGAGGFDEQYF.